This TCR beta chain came from a study of cytomegalovirus exposure and HLA in healthy donors. Study-level findings and limits: Researchers reported that a few CMV-associated chains were confirmed in vitro as CMV antigen-specific. In a later analysis, first-cohort TCR clusters were found to tend to co-occur in the approximately 120 validation repertoires. Rarity marked most TCR sequences, yet some public TCRs occurred in many donors.

The CDR3 is 14 residues long. Germline values: CDR1 MGHDK, CDR2 SYGVNS. The J segment lost 4 bases and the V segment lost 3 bases, leaving 5 bases of the junction unmatched. Generated by immunoSEQ multiplex PCR, the TCRdb table keeps only in-frame clones and is missing some. The sample lists roughly 75,000 clones, around 94% occurring once. The donors were members of the validation cohort comprising over 90 subjects, separate from the approximately 670-subject first cohort. Of note for this clone: The antigen is undetermined.

The TCR originated in a young woman in good health and CMV-seronegative. The chain joins TRBV25-1 to TRBJ1-1, with 7 bases aligning to TRBD1. What was sequenced was PBMCs. The CDR3, as DNA: TGTGCCAGCAGTGAGTCGACAGGGTTCACTGAAGCTTTCTTT. Translated, it gives CASSESTGFTEAFF.